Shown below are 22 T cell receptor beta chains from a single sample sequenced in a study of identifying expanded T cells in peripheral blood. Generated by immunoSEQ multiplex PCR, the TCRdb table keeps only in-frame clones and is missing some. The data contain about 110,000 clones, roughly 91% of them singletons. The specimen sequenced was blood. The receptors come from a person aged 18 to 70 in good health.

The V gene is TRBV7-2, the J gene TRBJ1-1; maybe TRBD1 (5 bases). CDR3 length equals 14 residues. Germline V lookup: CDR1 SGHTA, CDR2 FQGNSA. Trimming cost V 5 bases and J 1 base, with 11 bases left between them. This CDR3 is CASSRGQGNTEAFF. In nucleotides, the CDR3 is TGTGCCAGCAGCCGCGGTCAGGGGAACACTGAAGCTTTCTTT.

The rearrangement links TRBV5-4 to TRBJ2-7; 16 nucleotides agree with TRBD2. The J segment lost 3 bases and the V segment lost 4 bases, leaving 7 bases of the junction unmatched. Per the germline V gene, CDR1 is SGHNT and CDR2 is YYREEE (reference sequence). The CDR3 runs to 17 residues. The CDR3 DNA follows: TGTGCCAGCAGCCGGGGACTAGCGGGGGGGCCCTTCTACGAGCAGTACTTC. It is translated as CASSRGLAGGPFYEQYF.

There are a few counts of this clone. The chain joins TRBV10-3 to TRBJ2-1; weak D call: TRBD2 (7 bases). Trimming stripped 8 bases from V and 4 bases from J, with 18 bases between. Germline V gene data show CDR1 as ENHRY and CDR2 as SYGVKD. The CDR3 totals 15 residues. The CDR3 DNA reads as TGTGCCATCGGAAAACAGGGAGGGACATACAATGAGCAGTTCTTC. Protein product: CAIGKQGGTYNEQFF.

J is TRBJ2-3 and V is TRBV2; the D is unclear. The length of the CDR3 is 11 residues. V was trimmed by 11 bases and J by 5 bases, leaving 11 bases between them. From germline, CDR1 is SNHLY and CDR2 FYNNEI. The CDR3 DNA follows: TGTGCCCGCCAGGCGGTAGATACGCAGTATTTT. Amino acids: CARQAVDTQYF.

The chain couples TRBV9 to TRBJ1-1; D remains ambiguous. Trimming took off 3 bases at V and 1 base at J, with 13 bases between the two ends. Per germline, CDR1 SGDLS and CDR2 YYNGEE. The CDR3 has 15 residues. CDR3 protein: CASSATPVRNTEAFF. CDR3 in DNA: TGTGCCAGCAGCGCAACCCCTGTCAGGAACACTGAAGCTTTCTTT.

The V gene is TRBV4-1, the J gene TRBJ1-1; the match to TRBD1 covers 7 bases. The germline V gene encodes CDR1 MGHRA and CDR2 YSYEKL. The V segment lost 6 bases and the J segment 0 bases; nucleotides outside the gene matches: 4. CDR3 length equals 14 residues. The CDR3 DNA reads TGCGCCAGCAGTTGGACAGGTATGAACACTGAAGCTTTCTTT. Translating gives CASSWTGMNTEAFF.

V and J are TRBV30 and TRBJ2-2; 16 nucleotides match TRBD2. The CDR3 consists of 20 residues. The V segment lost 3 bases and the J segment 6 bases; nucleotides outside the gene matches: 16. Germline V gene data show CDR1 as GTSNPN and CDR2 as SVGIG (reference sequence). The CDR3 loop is CAWSLNPGLAGGLDSGELFF. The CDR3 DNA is TGTGCCTGGAGCCTAAACCCGGGACTAGCGGGGGGGCTTGACTCCGGGGAGCTGTTTTTT.

This CDR3 is CASSQDEFAYGYTF. The CDR3 region has the DNA TGCGCCAGCAGCCAAGATGAGTTCGCTTATGGCTACACCTTC. The chain employs TRBV4-3 and TRBJ1-2; no firm D call. V gave up 0 bases and J gave up 5 bases, with 10 bases separating them. The CDR3 length is 14 residues. CDR1 and CDR2 (germline): LGHNA, YSLEER.

This chain's CDR3 is CASSAGTSGGGRDTQYF. CDR3 nucleotide sequence: TGTGCCAGCAGCGCCGGGACTAGCGGGGGGGGGCGAGATACGCAGTATTTT. The V gene is TRBV7-2, the J gene TRBJ2-3; TRBD2 matches at 16 bases. V lost 5 bases and J lost 5; bases outside the gene matches: 7. The CDR3 has 17 residues. Germline CDR1 is SGHTA and CDR2 is FQGNSA.

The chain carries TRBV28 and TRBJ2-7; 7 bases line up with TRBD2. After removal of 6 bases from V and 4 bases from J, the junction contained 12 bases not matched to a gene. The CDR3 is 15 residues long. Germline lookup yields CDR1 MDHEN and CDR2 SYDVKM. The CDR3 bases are TGTGCCAGCAGCGATACGGGGGGTCCCCTTTACGAGCAGTACTTC. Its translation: CASSDTGGPLYEQYF.

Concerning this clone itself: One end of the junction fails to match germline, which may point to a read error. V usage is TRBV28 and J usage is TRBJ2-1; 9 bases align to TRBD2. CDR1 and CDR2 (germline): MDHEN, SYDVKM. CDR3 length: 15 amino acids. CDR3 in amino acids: CASSSPSGGHNEQLF. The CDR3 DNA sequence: TGTGCCAGCAGTTCCCCAAGCGGGGGGCACAATGAGCAGCTCTTC. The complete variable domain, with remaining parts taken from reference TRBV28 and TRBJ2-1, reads DVKVTQSSRYLVKRTGEKVFLECVQDMDHENMFWYRQDPGLGLRLIYFSYDVKMKEKGDIPEGYSVSREKKERFSLILESASTNQTSMYLCASSSPSGGHNEQLFGPGTRLTVL.

The chain's CDR3 is CASSYGGGGSSYEQYF. In DNA form, the CDR3 reads TGTGCCAGCAGTTACGGTGGGGGGGGGAGCTCCTACGAGCAGTACTTC. V gene TRBV6-5 combines with J gene TRBJ2-7, with 7 bases aligning to TRBD2. With 2 bases clipped from V and 0 bases from J, the junction kept 7 bases outside the gene matches. The germline V gene encodes CDR1 MNHEY and CDR2 SVGAGI. CDR3 size: 16 residues.

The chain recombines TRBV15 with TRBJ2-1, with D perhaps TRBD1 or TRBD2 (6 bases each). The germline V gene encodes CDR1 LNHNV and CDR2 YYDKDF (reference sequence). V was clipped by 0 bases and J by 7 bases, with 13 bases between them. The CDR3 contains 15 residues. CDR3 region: CATSRDITGRNEQFF. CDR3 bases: TGTGCCACCAGCAGAGATATTACAGGGAGGAATGAGCAGTTCTTC.

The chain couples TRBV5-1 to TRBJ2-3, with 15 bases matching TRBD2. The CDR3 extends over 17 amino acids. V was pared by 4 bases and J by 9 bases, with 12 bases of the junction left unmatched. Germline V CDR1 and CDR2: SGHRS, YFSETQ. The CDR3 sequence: CASSPGLAGGRGGTQYF. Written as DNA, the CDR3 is TGCGCCAGCAGCCCCGGACTAGCGGGGGGGCGAGGAGGGACGCAGTATTTT.

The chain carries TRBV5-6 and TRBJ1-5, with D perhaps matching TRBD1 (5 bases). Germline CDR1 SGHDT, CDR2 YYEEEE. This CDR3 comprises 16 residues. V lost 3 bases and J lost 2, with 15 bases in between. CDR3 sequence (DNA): TGTGCCAGCAGCTACTTCGGTTGGGGGGGCAATCAGCCCCAGCATTTT. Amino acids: CASSYFGWGGNQPQHF.

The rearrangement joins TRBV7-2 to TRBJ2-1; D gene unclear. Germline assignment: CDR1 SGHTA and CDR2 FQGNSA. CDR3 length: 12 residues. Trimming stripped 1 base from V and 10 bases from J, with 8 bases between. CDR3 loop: CASSLGVGEQFF. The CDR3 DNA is TGTGCCAGCAGCTTAGGTGTTGGGGAGCAGTTCTTC. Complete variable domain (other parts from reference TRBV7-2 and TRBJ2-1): GAGVSQSPSNKVTEKGKDVELRCDPISGHTALYWYRQSLGQGLEFLIYFQGNSAPDKSGLPSDRFSAERTGGSVSTLTIQRTQQEDSAVYLCASSLGVGEQFFGPGTRLTVL.

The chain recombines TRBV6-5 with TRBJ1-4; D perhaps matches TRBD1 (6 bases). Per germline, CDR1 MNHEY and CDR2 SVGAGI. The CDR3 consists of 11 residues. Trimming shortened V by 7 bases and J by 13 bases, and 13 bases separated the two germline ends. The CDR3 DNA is TGTGCCAGCACGGACAGCATAGGACTGTTTTTT. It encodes CASTDSIGLFF.

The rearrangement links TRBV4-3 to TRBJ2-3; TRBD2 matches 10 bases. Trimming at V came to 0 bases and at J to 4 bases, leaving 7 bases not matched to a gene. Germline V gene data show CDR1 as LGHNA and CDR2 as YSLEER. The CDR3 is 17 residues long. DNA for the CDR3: TGCGCCAGCAGCCAAGATCTCCTAGCGGGAGACCCAGATACGCAGTATTTT. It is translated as CASSQDLLAGDPDTQYF.

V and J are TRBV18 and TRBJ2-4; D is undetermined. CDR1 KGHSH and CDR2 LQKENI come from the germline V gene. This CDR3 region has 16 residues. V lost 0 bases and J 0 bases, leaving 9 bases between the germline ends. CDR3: CASSPPSLLAKNIQYF. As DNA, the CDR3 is TGTGCCAGCTCACCACCCTCCCTCCTAGCCAAAAACATTCAGTACTTC.

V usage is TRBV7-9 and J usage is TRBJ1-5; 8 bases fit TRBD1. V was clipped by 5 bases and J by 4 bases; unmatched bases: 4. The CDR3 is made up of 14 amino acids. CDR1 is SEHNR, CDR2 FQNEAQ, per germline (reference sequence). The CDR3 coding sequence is TGTGCCAGCAGCCCCGGGACAGGAAATCAGCCCCAGCATTTT. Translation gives CASSPGTGNQPQHF.

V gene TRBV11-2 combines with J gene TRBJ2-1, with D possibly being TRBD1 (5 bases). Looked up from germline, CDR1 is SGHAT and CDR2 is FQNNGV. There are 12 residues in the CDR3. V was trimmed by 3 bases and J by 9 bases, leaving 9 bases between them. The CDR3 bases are TGTGCCAGCAGCTTCAGGGCCGGTGAGCAGTTCTTC. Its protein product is CASSFRAGEQFF. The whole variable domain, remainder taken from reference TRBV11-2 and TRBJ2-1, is EAGVAQSPRYKIIEKRQSVAFWCNPISGHATLYWYQQILGQGPKLLIQFQNNGVVDDSQLPKDRFSAERLKGVDSTLKIQPAKLEDSAVYLCASSFRAGEQFFGPGTRLTVL.

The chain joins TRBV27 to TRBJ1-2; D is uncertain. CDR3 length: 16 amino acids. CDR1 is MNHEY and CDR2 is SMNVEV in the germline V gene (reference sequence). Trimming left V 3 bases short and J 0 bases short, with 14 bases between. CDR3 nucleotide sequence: TGTGCCAGCAGTTTCAGGTCGGGAACGACTAACTATGGCTACACCTTC. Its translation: CASSFRSGTTNYGYTF.